This T cell receptor (beta chain) came from a study of blood T cell repertoires in COVID-19. Assay: immunoSEQ multiplex PCR; the TCRdb copy retains only in-frame clones and omits some. The table shows around 100,000 clones, with about 90% occurring only once. The V and J ends lost 6 bases and 5 bases, in that order; junction bases with no gene match: 8. CDR1 and CDR2 (germline): MDHEN, SYDVKM. The CDR3 consists of 15 residues. The specimen was peripheral blood. The V and J genes are TRBV28 and TRBJ1-1; 11 positions agree with TRBD1. This receptor was obtained from a man aged 25 to 40 in a cohort sampled during active COVID-19. The DNA of the CDR3 is TGTGCCAGCAGCTCCGGGACAGGGGGGGGAACTGAAGCTTTCTTT. Translation: CASSSGTGGGTEAFF.